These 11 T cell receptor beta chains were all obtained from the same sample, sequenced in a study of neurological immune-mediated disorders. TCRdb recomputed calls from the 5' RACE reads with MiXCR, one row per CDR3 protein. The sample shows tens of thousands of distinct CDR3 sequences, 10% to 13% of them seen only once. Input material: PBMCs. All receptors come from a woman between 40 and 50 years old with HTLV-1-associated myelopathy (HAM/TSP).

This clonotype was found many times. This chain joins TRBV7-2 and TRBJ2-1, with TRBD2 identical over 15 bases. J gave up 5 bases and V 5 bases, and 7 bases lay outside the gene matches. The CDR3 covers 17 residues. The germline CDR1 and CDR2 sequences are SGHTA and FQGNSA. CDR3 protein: CASSPGTSGGIDNEQFF. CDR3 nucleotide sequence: TGTGCCAGCAGCCCGGGGACTAGCGGGGGGATCGACAATGAGCAGTTCTTC.

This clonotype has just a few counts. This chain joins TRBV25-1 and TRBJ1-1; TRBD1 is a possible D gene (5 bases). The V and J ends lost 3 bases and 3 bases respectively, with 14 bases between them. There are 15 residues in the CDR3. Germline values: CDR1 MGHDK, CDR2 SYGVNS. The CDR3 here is CASSDAGGGDTEAFF. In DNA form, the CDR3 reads TGTGCCAGCAGTGACGCGGGTGGGGGTGACACTGAAGCTTTCTTT.

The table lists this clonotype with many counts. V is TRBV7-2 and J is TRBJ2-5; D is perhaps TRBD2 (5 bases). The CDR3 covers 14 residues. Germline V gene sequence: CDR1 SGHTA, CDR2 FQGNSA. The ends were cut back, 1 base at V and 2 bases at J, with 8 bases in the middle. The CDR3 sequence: CASSLGAVQETQYF. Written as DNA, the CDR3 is TGTGCCAGCAGCTTAGGAGCGGTACAAGAGACCCAGTACTTC.

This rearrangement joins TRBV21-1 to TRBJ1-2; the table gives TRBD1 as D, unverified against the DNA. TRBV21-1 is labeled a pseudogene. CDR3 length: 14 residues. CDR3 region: CTRSSDRGLCGYTF. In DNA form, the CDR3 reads TGTACCAGAAGCTCGGACAGGGGGCTTTGTGGCTACACCTTC.

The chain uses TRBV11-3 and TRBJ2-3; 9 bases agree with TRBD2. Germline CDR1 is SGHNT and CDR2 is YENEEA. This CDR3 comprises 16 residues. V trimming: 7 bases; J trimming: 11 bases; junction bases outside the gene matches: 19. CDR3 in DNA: TGTGCCAGCATTCCAAATCTTCTGGCGGGGGGGCGGAGGCAGTATTTT. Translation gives CASIPNLLAGGRRQYF.

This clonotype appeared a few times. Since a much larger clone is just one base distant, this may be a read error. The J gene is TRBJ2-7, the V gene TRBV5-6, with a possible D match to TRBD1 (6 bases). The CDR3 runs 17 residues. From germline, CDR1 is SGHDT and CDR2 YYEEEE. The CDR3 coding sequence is TGTGTCAGCAGCTTTAGTAGGTGGACAGACTATTCCTACGAGCAGTACTTC. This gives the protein CVSSFSRWTDYSYEQYF.

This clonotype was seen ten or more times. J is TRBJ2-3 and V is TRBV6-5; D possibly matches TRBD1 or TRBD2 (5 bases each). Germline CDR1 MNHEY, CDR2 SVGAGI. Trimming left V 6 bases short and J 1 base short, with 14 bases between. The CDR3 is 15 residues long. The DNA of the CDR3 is TGTGCCAGCAGATCACTTCAGGGACGCACAGATACGCAGTATTTT. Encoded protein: CASRSLQGRTDTQYF.

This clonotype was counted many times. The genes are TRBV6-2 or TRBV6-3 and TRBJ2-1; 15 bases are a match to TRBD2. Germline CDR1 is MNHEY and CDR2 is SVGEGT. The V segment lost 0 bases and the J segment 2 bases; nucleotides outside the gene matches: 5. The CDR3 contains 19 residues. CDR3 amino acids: CASSYSGTSGGRTYNEQFF. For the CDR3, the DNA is TGTGCCAGCAGTTACTCAGGGACTAGCGGGGGGCGCACCTACAATGAGCAGTTCTTC.

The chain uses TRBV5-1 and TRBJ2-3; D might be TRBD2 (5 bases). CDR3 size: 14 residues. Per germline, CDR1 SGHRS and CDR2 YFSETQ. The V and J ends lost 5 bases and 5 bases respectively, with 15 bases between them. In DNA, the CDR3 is TGCGCCAGCAGGGTGGAGGTAGCCATAGATACGCAGTATTTT. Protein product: CASRVEVAIDTQYF.

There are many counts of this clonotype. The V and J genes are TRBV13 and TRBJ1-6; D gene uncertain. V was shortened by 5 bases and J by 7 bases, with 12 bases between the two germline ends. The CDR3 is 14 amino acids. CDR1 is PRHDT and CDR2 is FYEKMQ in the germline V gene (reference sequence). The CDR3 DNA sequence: TGTGCCAGCAGCCCAGTTTTAAAAAATTCACCCCTCCACTTT. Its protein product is CASSPVLKNSPLHF.

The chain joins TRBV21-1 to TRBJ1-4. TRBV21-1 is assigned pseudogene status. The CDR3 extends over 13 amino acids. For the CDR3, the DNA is TGTGCCAGCATCAAAGAGCCCCGTGAAAAACTTTTTTTT. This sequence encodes CASIKEPREKLFF.